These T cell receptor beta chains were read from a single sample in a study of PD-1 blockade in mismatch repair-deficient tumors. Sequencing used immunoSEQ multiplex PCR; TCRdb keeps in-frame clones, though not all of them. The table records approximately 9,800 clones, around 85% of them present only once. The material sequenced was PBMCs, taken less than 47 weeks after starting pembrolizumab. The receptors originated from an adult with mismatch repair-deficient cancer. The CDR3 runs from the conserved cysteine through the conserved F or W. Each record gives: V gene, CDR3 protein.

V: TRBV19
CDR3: CASSIAGAGANVLTF

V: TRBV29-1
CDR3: CSVAMGTGESGANVLTF

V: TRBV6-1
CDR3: CASSEAGLAANEQFF

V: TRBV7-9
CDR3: CASSPRTGSATGELFF

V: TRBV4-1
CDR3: CASSQDLANTIYF

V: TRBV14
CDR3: CASSQAGTSVSMKQYF

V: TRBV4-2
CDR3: CASSQSGTSGSNEQFF

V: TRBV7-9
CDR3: CASSLMAGGGEQFF

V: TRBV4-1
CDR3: CASSQEGVGQGNQPQHF

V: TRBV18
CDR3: CASSPRQAYSYEQYF

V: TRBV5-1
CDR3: CASSLGTTGNTIYF

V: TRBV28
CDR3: CASRRQVNTEAFF

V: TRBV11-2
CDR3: CASRDSSRDTQYF

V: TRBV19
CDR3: CASTGLRNTEAFF

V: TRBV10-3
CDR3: CAISESPGRIEQFF

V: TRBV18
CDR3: CASSPSPEYGYTF

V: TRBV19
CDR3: CASSTGTWYEQYF